Each of the 26 T cell receptor beta chains below was sequenced from the same sample in a study of blood T cells in healthy people across ages. A second PCR, run for about 7 to 11 cycles, used a sample-barcoded 5' primer plus a J-beta primer mix. TCRdb reprocessed the 5' RACE reads with MiXCR, giving one entry per CDR3 protein. The repertoire holds approximately 960,000 distinct CDR3 sequences, under 35% seen once, with 10% to 13% in the top ten. The data were also submitted as part of a second study, on T cells of mothers and their children.

The sequencing sample was made of blood. These TCRs come from a woman in her forties in good health.

This clonotype has ten or more counts. The chain recombines TRBV29-1 with TRBJ2-7, with TRBD1 as a possible D gene (6 bases). The germline CDR1 and CDR2 sequences are SQVTM and ANQGSEA. Trimming removed 1 base from V and 7 bases from J, with 23 bases in between. The CDR3 length is 16 residues. The CDR3 coding sequence is TGCAGCGTTGAAGGAGACGCACAGGGTAACGGTGGAGAGCAGTACTTC. Translated: CSVEGDAQGNGGEQYF.

As for this clonotype: Just one base apart from a much larger clone, this may be a read error. Because it lacks the conserved phenylalanine or tryptophan at the end, this CDR3 is likely a read error. V usage is TRBV2 and J usage is TRBJ2-7; maybe TRBD1 (6 bases). The CDR3 sequence is 14 residues long. Germline CDR1 reads SNHLY; CDR2 reads FYNNEI. V was cut by 3 bases and J by 3 bases, with 12 bases left in between. In DNA form, the CDR3 reads TGTGCCAGCAGTGACCCGGGACACCTCTACGAGCAGTACTGC. Translated: CASSDPGHLYEQYC.

The J gene is TRBJ2-6, the V gene TRBV2; TRBD1 might be the D (6 bases). V gave up 10 bases and J gave up 1 base, with 11 bases separating them. The CDR3 is made up of 14 amino acids. Germline CDR1 reads SNHLY; CDR2 reads FYNNEI. The CDR3 DNA reads TGTGCCAACAAGGGGGATTCTGGGGCCAACGTCCTGACTTTC. Its protein product is CANKGDSGANVLTF.

This rearrangement joins TRBV5-1 to TRBJ1-2; D not resolved. The germline CDR1 and CDR2 sequences are SGHRS and YFSETQ. Trimming pared 4 bases from V and 2 bases from J, leaving 9 bases between. The CDR3 totals 13 residues. The CDR3: CASSRGENYGYTF. CDR3 bases: TGCGCCAGCAGCCGTGGGGAGAACTATGGCTACACCTTC.

This clonotype was observed many times. V gene TRBV28 combines with J gene TRBJ1-1; TRBD1 is a possible D gene (5 bases). The CDR3 is made up of 15 amino acids. Trimming removed 4 bases from V and 6 bases from J, with 18 bases in between. CDR1 and CDR2 from the germline V gene are MDHEN and SYDVKM. CDR3 nucleotides: TGTGCCAGCAGTTCCTCCGGGACTTCGAGCGCTGAAGCTTTCTTT. Encoded protein: CASSSSGTSSAEAFF.

This clonotype has just a few counts. V usage is TRBV27 and J usage is TRBJ1-4; 9 positions match TRBD1. The CDR3 sequence is 14 residues long. The V gene's germline CDR1 is MNHEY and CDR2 SMNVEV (reference sequence). V was clipped by 2 bases and J by 6 bases; unmatched bases: 1. CDR3 in DNA: TGTGCCAGCAGTTTAAACAGGGGGCATGAAAAACTGTTTTTT. It translates to CASSLNRGHEKLFF.

On this clonotype itself: Just one base apart from a much larger clone, this may be a read error. The rearrangement joins TRBV12-3 or TRBV12-4 to TRBJ1-2; 7 nucleotides line up with TRBD1. This CDR3 is 13 amino acids long. With 8 bases clipped from V and 4 bases from J, the junction kept 7 bases outside the gene matches. The CDR3 loop is CASGGGQSYGYTF. CDR3 bases: TGTGCCAGCGGTGGGGGACAGAGCTATGGCTACACCTTC.

This clonotype appeared a few times. This chain connects TRBV20-1 to TRBJ1-5; 9 bases are shared with TRBD1. This CDR3 is built from 14 residues. Germline CDR1 and CDR2: DFQATT and SNEGSKA (reference sequence). V lost 1 base and J lost 6; bases outside the gene matches: 4. The CDR3 protein is CSARGDRGAQPQHF. DNA for the CDR3: TGCAGTGCTAGAGGCGACAGGGGGGCTCAGCCCCAGCATTTT.

The CDR3 sequence: CSGKQGAGNTGELFF. CDR3 nucleotide sequence: TGCAGCGGCAAGCAGGGGGCGGGGAACACCGGGGAGCTGTTTTTT. The rearrangement links TRBV29-1 to TRBJ2-2; 8 nucleotides align to TRBD1. J gave up 1 base and V 7 bases, and 8 bases lay outside the gene matches. Germline V gene lookup returns CDR1 SQVTM and CDR2 ANQGSEA. This CDR3 spans 15 amino acids.

The chain combines TRBV7-3 with TRBJ2-3; perhaps TRBD1 as D (6 bases). Germline V CDR1 and CDR2: SGHTA, FQGTGA. Trimming shortened V by 1 base and J by 7 bases, and 12 bases separated the two germline ends. CDR3 length equals 14 residues. The CDR3 coding sequence is TGTGCCAGCAGCTTAAGCAGGGGCCGGAATACGCAGTATTTT. It encodes CASSLSRGRNTQYF.

This chain uses TRBV3-1 with TRBJ2-1; D unclear. Germline V gene lookup returns CDR1 LGHDT and CDR2 YNNKEL (reference sequence). V lost 1 base and J 11 bases, leaving 9 bases between the germline ends. The CDR3 is 12 residues long. Here the CDR3 DNA reads TGTGCCAGCAGCCAAGGGGGTGTCAAGCAGTTCTTC. Residues: CASSQGGVKQFF.

This clonotype was counted between two and nine times. Relative to the germline gene, one junction end is altered; a read error may explain this. The chain has TRBV5-1 and TRBJ2-7; TRBD2 matches 15 bases. Germline-derived CDR1 and CDR2 are SGHRS and YFSETQ. The CDR3 is 17 amino acids. The CDR3 is CAGSSGTSGGLSYEQYF. The CDR3 DNA follows: TGCGCCGGCAGCTCCGGGACTAGCGGGGGGTTGTCCTACGAGCAGTACTTC.

This clonotype was seen only a few times. This chain joins TRBV7-8 and TRBJ2-5; TRBD1 matches at 11 bases. From germline, CDR1 is SGHVS and CDR2 FQNEAQ. J lost 2 bases, V lost 5 bases, and 13 bases had no gene match. The CDR3 consists of 18 residues. DNA for the CDR3: TGTGCCAGCAGCCGCTTCGCCGGGACAGGGGGTGGGCAAGAGACCCAGTACTTC. Its protein product is CASSRFAGTGGGQETQYF.

This clonotype was counted between two and nine times. J is TRBJ1-5 and V is TRBV2, with a weak D call TRBD1 (6 bases). Germline lookup yields CDR1 SNHLY and CDR2 FYNNEI. CDR3 length: 15 residues. Trimming stripped 7 bases from V and 3 bases from J, with 16 bases between. Written as DNA, the CDR3 is TGTGCCAGCAAAGTCGGGCAGGGGATCAATCAGCCCCAGCATTTT. Protein sequence: CASKVGQGINQPQHF. The entire variable domain, with the rest obtained from reference TRBV2 and TRBJ1-5, is as follows: EPEVTQTPSHQVTQMGQEVILRCVPISNHLYFYWYRQILGQKVEFLVSFYNNEISEKSEIFDDQFSVERPDGSNFTLKIRSTKLEDSAMYFCASKVGQGINQPQHFGDGTRLSIL.

The chain couples TRBV20-1 to TRBJ2-1; 10 bases match TRBD2. In germline, CDR1 is DFQATT, CDR2 SNEGSKA (reference sequence). The CDR3 covers 16 residues. Trimming cost V 0 bases and J 12 bases; bases outside gene matches: 14. CDR3 sequence reads: CSARESSGGLEDGQFF. CDR3 DNA: TGCAGTGCTAGAGAGTCTAGCGGGGGCCTGGAGGATGGGCAGTTCTTC.

The chain links TRBV5-1 to TRBJ2-1, with TRBD1 as a possible D gene (5 bases). The germline V and J ends were trimmed by 1 base and 2 bases, with 10 bases remaining between them. From germline, CDR1 is SGHRS and CDR2 YFSETQ. The length of the CDR3 is 15 residues. CDR3 DNA sequence: TGCGCCAGCAGCTTGAGTGACAGAGCCTACAATGAGCAGTTCTTC. This sequence encodes CASSLSDRAYNEQFF.

The chain combines TRBV28 with TRBJ1-4, with 8 bases that match TRBD1. CDR3 length: 14 residues. V was clipped by 10 bases and J by 3 bases; unmatched bases: 7. CDR1 is MDHEN and CDR2 is SYDVKM in the germline V gene. This CDR3 reads CATDGQGANEKLFF. The DNA of the CDR3 is TGTGCCACCGACGGACAGGGAGCTAATGAAAAACTGTTTTTT.

The V call is TRBV7-2, the J call TRBJ2-3; D not certain. The length of the CDR3 is 15 residues. V lost 5 bases to trimming and J lost 2 bases, with 14 bases between them. Per germline, CDR1 SGHTA and CDR2 FQGNSA. The CDR3 loop reads CASSPHLGSTDTQYF. The CDR3 coding sequence is TGTGCCAGCAGCCCTCATCTAGGCTCCACAGATACGCAGTATTTT.

This clonotype was counted a few times. This may come from a read error, since a much larger clone is one base off. The chain links TRBV11-1 to TRBJ1-1; no firm D call. Germline V lookup: CDR1 SGHAT, CDR2 FQDESV (reference sequence). There are 14 residues in the CDR3. In DNA form, the CDR3 reads TGTGCCAGCGGCTTGGCTCGGGGAGTCACTGAAGCTTTCTTT. Translating it yields CASGLARGVTEAFF.

Many counts were recorded for this clonotype. This chain joins TRBV29-1 and TRBJ2-7, with a tentative D call TRBD2 (5 bases). This CDR3 contains 13 residues. Deletions cut 6 bases from V and 3 bases from J, with 15 bases between. In germline, CDR1 is SQVTM, CDR2 ANQGSEA. The chain's CDR3 is CSVRGRVNYEQYF. The CDR3 DNA follows: TGCAGCGTGAGAGGGAGAGTAAACTACGAGCAGTACTTC.

This clonotype was found a few times. V usage is TRBV9 and J usage is TRBJ2-1; 9 nucleotides agree with TRBD2. The germline gives CDR1 SGDLS, CDR2 YYNGEE. The CDR3 is made up of 15 amino acids. Trimming removed 0 bases from V and 7 bases from J; junction bases left unmatched: 5. This CDR3 is CASSVVASGANEQFF. In nucleotides, the CDR3 is TGTGCCAGCAGCGTAGTGGCTAGCGGGGCAAATGAGCAGTTCTTC.

This clonotype was observed a handful of times. A read error may produce the germline difference seen at one junction end. The rearrangement joins TRBV2 to TRBJ2-7, with a weak D call TRBD2 (5 bases). The V gene's germline CDR1 is SNHLY and CDR2 FYNNEI. This CDR3 has 17 amino acids. CDR3 bases: TGTGCCAACAGTAATCTTAAAATGATTAGGCCGGGGAACGAGCAGTACTTC. Encoded protein: CANSNLKMIRPGNEQYF.

This clonotype came up a few times. The V and J genes are TRBV5-1 and TRBJ2-1, with 7 positions matching TRBD1. The J segment lost 6 bases and the V segment lost 0 bases, leaving 6 bases of the junction unmatched. Germline V gives CDR1 SGHRS, CDR2 YFSETQ. The CDR3 is 15 amino acids. The CDR3, as DNA: TGCGCCAGCAGCTTGGGGCAGGGGGATCTCAATGAGCAGTTCTTC. Protein: CASSLGQGDLNEQFF. Full variable domain (remainder filled in from reference TRBV5-1 and TRBJ2-1): KAGVTQTPRYLIKTRGQQVTLSCSPISGHRSVSWYQQTPGQGLQFLFEYFSETQRNKGNFPGRFSGRQFSNSRSEMNVSTLELGDSALYLCASSLGQGDLNEQFFGPGTRLTVL.

A few counts support this clonotype. V gene TRBV30 combines with J gene TRBJ1-1; D is uncertain. Germline V gene sequence: CDR1 GTSNPN, CDR2 SVGIG (reference sequence). V shed 0 bases and J shed 6 bases, with 11 bases lying between them. The CDR3 length is 13 residues. In DNA, the CDR3 is TGTGCCTGGAGTGTATACGGTACGCCTGAAGCTTTCTTT. This sequence encodes CAWSVYGTPEAFF. Together with reference TRBV30 and TRBJ1-1, the CDR3 gives the full variable domain: SQTIHQWPATLVQPVGSPLSLECTVEGTSNPNLYWYRQAAGRGLQLLFYSVGIGQISSEVPQNLSASRPQDRQFILSSKKLLLSDSGFYLCAWSVYGTPEAFFGQGTRLTVV.

This clonotype was counted many times. The chain recombines TRBV7-2 with TRBJ1-6; D not resolved. Germline V gives CDR1 SGHTA, CDR2 FQGNSA. The CDR3 covers 15 residues. Trimming took 2 bases from V and 5 from J, leaving 10 bases between them. The CDR3 DNA reads as TGTGCCAGCAGCTTATTAGGACTAAATAATTCACCCCTCCACTTT. Protein product: CASSLLGLNNSPLHF.

This chain joins TRBV5-1 and TRBJ2-2; D ambiguous. V shed 0 bases and J shed 6 bases, with 15 bases lying between them. The CDR3 is 16 amino acids. The germline gives CDR1 SGHRS, CDR2 YFSETQ. The CDR3 bases are TGCGCCAGCAGCTTGGTCCTCTTGGACGCATCCGGGGAGCTGTTTTTT. Protein sequence: CASSLVLLDASGELFF.